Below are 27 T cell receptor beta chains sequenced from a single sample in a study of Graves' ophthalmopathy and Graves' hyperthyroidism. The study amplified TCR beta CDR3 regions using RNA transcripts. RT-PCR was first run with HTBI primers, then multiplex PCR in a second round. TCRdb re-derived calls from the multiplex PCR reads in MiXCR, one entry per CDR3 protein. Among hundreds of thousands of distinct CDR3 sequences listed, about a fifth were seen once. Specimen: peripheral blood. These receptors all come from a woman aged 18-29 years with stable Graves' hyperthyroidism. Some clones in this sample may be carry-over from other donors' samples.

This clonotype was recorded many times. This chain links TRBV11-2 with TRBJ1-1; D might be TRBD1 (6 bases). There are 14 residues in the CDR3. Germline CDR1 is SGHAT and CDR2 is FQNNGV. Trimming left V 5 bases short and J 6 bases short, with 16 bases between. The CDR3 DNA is TGTGCCAGCAGCCCAATCAGGGGACGCGCTGAAGCTTTCTTT. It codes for CASSPIRGRAEAFF.

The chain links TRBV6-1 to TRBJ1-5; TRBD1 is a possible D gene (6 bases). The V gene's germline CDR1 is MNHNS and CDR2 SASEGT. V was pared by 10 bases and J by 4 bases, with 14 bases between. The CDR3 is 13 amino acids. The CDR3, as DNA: TGTGCCACTCACAGGGAGGAGAATCAGCCCCAGCATTTT. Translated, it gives CATHREENQPQHF.

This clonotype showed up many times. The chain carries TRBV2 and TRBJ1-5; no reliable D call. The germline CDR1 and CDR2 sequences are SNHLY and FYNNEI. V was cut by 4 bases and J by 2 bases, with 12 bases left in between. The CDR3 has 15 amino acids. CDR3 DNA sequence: TGTGCCAGCAGTGGAGACCGTGGGGGCAATCAGCCCCAGCATTTT. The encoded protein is CASSGDRGGNQPQHF.

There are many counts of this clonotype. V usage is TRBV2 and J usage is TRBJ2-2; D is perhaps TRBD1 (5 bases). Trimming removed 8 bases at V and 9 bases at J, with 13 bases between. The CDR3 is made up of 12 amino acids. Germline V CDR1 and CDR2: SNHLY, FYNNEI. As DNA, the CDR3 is TGTGCCAGCGCAGGGTATCAAAGGGAGCTGTTTTTT. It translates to CASAGYQRELFF.

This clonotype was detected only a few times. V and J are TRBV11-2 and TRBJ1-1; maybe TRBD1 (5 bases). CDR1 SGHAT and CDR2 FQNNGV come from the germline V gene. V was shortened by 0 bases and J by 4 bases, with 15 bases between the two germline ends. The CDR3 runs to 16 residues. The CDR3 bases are TGTGCCAGCAGCTTAGAGCAGGGTGGGGCGGGCACTGAAGCTTTCTTT. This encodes CASSLEQGGAGTEAFF.

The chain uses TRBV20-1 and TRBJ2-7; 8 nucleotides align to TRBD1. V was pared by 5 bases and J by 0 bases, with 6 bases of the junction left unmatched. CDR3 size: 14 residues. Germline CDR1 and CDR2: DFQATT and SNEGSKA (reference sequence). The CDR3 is CSASGGRSSYEQYF. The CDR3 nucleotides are TGCAGTGCTTCAGGGGGCCGGAGCTCCTACGAGCAGTACTTC.

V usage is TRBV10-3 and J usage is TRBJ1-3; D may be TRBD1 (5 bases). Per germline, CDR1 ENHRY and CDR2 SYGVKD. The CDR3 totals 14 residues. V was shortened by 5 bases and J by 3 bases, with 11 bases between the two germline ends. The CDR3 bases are TGTGCCATCAGTACCGGGACGGTTGGAAACACCATATATTTT. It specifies CAISTGTVGNTIYF.

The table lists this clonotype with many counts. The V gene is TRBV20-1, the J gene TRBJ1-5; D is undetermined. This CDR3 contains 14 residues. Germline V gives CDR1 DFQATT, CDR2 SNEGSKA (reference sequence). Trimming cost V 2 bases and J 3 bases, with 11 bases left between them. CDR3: CSARQRNANQPQHF. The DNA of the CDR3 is TGCAGTGCTAGACAACGGAACGCCAATCAGCCCCAGCATTTT.

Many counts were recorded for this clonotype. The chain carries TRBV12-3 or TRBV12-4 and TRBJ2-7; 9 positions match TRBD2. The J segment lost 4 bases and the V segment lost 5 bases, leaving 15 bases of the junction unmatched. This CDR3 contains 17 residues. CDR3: CASSPPPGAGGTYEQYF. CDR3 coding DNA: TGTGCCAGCAGTCCCCCCCCGGGAGCGGGGGGAACTTACGAGCAGTACTTC.

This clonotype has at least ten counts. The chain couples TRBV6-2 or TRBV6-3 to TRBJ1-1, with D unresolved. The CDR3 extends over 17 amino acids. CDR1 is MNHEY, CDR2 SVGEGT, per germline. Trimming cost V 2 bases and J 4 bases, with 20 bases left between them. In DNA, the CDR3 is TGTGCCAGCAGTTACGCGATAGGGATCGGATGGGTCACTGAAGCTTTCTTT. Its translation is CASSYAIGIGWVTEAFF.

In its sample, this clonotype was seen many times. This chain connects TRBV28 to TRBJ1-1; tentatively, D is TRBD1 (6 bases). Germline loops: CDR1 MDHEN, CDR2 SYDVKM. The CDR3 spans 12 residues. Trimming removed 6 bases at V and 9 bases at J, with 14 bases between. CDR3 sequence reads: CASSFEGGQAFF. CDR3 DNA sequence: TGTGCCAGCAGCTTCGAGGGGGGGCAAGCTTTCTTT.

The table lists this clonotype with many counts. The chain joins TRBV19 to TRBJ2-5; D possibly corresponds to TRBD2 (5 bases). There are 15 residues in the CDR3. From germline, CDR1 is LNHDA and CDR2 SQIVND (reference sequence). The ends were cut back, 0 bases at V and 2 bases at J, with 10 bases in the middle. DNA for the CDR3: TGTGCCAGTAGTATAGATGGGAGTTCTCAAGAGACCCAGTACTTC. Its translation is CASSIDGSSQETQYF.

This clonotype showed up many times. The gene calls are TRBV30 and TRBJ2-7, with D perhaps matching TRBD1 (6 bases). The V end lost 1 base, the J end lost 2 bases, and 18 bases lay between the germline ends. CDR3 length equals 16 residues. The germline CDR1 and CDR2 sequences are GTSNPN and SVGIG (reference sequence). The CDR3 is CAWSGALRDKTYEQYF. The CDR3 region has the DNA TGTGCCTGGAGTGGGGCACTCCGGGACAAAACCTACGAGCAGTACTTC.

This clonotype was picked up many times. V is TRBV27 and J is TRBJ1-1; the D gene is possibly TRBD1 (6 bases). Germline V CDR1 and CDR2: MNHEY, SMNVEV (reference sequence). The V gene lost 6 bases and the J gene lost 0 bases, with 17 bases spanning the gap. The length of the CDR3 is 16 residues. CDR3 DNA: TGTGCCAGCAGATTAAGCGGGACACCAATGAACACTGAAGCTTTCTTT. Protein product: CASRLSGTPMNTEAFF.

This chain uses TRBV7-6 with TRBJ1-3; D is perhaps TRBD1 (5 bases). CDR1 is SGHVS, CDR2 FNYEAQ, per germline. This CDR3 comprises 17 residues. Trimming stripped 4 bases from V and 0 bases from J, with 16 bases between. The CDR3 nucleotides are TGTGCCAGCAGCTCCCCCGGGGCGGAGAGCTCTGGAAACACCATATATTTT. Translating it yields CASSSPGAESSGNTIYF.

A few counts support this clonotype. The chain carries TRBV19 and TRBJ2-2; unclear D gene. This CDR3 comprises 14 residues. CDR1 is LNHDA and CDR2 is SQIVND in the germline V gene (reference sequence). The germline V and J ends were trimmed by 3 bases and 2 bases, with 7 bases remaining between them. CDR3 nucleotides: TGTGCCAGTAGTATTAGTGAAAACACCGGGGAGCTGTTTTTT. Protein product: CASSISENTGELFF.

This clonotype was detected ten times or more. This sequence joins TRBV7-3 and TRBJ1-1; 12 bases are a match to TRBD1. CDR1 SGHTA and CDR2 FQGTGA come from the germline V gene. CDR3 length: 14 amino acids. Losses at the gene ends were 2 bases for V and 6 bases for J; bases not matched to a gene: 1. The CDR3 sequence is CASSLGTGGSEAFF. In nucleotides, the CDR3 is TGTGCCAGCAGCTTAGGGACAGGGGGCTCTGAAGCTTTCTTT. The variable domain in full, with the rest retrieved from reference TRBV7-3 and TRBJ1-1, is GAGVSQTPSNKVTEKGKYVELRCDPISGHTALYWYRQSLGQGPEFLIYFQGTGAADDSGLPNDRFFAVRPEGSVSTLKIQRTERGDSAVYLCASSLGTGGSEAFFGQGTRLTVV.

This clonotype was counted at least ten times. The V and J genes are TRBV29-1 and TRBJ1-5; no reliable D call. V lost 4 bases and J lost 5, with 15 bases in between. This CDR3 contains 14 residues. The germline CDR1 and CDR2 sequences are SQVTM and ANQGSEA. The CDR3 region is CSVAGSTGDQPQHF. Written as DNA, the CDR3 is TGCAGCGTTGCTGGTTCAACGGGAGATCAGCCCCAGCATTTT.

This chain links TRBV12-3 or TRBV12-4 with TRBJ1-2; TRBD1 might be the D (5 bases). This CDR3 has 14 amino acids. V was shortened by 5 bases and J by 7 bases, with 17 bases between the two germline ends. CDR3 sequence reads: CASSPVWQGRGYTF. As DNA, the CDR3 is TGTGCCAGCAGTCCCGTCTGGCAGGGTCGTGGCTACACCTTC.

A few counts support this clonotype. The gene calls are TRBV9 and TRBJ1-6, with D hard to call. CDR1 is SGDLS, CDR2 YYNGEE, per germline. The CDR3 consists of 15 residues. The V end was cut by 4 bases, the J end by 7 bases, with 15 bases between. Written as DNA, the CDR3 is TGTGCCAGCAGCCCTCTCTCTGAAAGCAATTCACCCCTCCACTTT. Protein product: CASSPLSESNSPLHF.

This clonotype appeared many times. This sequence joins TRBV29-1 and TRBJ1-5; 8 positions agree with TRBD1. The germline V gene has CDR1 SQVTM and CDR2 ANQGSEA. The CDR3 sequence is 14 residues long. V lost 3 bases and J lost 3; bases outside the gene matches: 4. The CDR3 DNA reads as TGCAGCGTTGAGACAGGGGCCTCCAATCAGCCCCAGCATTTT. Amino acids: CSVETGASNQPQHF.

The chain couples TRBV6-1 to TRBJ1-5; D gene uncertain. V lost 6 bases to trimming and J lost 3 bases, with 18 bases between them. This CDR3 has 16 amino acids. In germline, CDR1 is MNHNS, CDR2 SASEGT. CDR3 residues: CASRRLGPGSNQPQHF. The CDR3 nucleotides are TGTGCCAGCAGGCGACTGGGCCCGGGGTCCAATCAGCCCCAGCATTTT.

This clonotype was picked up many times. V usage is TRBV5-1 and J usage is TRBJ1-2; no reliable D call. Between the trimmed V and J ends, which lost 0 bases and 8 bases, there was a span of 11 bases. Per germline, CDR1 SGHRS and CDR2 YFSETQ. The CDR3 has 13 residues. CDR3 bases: TGCGCCAGCAGCTTGGTGGCAGGCGAGGGCTACACCTTC. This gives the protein CASSLVAGEGYTF.

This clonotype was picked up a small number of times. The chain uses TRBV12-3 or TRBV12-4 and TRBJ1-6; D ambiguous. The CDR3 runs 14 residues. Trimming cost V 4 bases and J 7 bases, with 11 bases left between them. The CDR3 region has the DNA TGTGCCAGCAGTTCCCTCGGGAAGAATTCACCCCTCCACTTT. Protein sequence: CASSSLGKNSPLHF.

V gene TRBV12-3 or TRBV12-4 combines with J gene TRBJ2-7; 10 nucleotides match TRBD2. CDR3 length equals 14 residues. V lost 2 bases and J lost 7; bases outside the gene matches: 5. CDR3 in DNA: TGTGCCAGCAGTTTAAGCGGGAGGGCCGAGGAGCAGTACTTC. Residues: CASSLSGRAEEQYF.

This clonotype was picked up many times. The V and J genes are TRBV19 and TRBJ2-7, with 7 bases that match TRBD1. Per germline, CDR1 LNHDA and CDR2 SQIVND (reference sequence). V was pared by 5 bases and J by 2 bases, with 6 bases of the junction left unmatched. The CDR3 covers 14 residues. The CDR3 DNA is TGTGCCAGTAGTGGACAGGTTTGGGCCTACGAGCAGTACTTC. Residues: CASSGQVWAYEQYF.

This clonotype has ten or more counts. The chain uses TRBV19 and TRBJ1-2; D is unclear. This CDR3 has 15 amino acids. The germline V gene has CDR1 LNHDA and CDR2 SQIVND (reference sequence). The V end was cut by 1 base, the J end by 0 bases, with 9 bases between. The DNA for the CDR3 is TGTGCCAGTAGTATAGGAGGACGGGCTAACTATGGCTACACCTTC. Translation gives CASSIGGRANYGYTF.